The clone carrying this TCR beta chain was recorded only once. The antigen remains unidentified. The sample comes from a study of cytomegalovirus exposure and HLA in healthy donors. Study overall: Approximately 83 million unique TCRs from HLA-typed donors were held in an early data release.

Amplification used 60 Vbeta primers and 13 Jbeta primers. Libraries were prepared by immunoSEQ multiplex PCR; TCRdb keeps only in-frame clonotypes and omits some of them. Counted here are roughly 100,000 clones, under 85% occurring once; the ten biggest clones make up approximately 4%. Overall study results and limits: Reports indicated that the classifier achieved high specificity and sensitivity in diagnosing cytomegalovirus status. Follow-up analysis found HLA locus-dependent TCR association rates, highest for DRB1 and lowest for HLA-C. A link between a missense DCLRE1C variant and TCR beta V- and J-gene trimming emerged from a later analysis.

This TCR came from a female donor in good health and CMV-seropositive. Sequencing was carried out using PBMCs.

CDR3: CSHEGENTEAFF. CDR3 DNA: TGCAGCCACGAGGGCGAGAACACTGAAGCTTTCTTT. The rearrangement links TRBV29-1 to TRBJ1-1; unclear D gene. There are 12 residues in the CDR3. V was shortened by 8 bases and J by 1 base, with 11 bases between the two germline ends. CDR1 and CDR2 from the germline V gene are SQVTM and ANQGSEA.